The source of this T cell receptor (beta chain) is a study of cytomegalovirus exposure and HLA in healthy donors. Study in general: Among around 400 genotyped donors, 65% to 90% fell in the Caucasian-associated ancestry cluster.

Researchers ran the PCR with 60 Vbeta and 13 Jbeta primers. Methods used by the authors: Later, an analysis found tens of millions of unique TCR beta chains, and about 10 million of these were shared. Sequencing used immunoSEQ multiplex PCR; TCRdb keeps in-frame clones, though not all of them. V and J calls and clone size are those listed in that table; D and trimming were worked out from the DNA. The table has over 150,000 clones, 73% seen once; the top ten hold about 4.9%. The study, taken as a whole, reports: Under in vitro conditions, a few CMV-associated chains were confirmed as specific for CMV antigens.

Trimming took 8 bases from V and 1 from J, leaving 17 bases between them. The CDR3 length is 15 residues. CDR1 and CDR2 from the germline V gene are MNHEY and SVGAGI. With regard to this clone: Its antigen is not known.

The sequenced sample consisted of PBMCs. The chain employs TRBV6-5 and TRBJ1-1, with a possible D match to TRBD1 (6 bases). The origin of this receptor is a woman under 30 in good health and CMV-seropositive. The CDR3 here is CASYGRQGKNTEAFF. The CDR3 bases are TGTGCCAGCTACGGGCGGCAGGGGAAGAACACTGAAGCTTTCTTT.